This T cell receptor (beta chain) is drawn from a study of cytomegalovirus exposure and HLA in healthy donors. The CDR3 is made up of 15 amino acids. Germline values: CDR1 MNHEY, CDR2 SVGAGI. Losses at the gene ends were 6 bases for V and 0 bases for J; bases not matched to a gene: 6. The PCR made use of 60 Vbeta and 13 Jbeta primers. The method was immunoSEQ multiplex PCR; TCRdb's version includes in-frame clones alone and lacks a portion of them. The repertoire includes under 85,000 clones, roughly 80% of them detected once, and approximately 20% sits in the top ten. V is TRBV6-5 and J is TRBJ1-1; 8 bases are a match to TRBD1. Sequenced: PBMCs. The receptor was isolated from a woman aged 40 to 50 in good health and CMV-seropositive. For the CDR3, the DNA is TGTGCCAGCAGGGTTCAGGGGGCGGTGAACACTGAAGCTTTCTTT. It encodes CASRVQGAVNTEAFF.